This TCR beta chain is from a study of T cell responses to AZD1222 COVID-19 vaccine. Study-level results: The repertoires were collected only after the peak T cell response. Close to half of all spike-specific TCRs reportedly target regions of the variants that are unmutated. Clonal diversity was possibly underestimated, and the donors were mostly white British, with more females. Increases in Spike-specific TCR breadth and depth were seen after two AZD1222 doses.

Profiled with immunoSEQ multiplex PCR; TCRdb holds only in-frame clones, not every one. The sample holds approximately 170,000 clones; 85% to 95% are singletons and the top ten take approximately 4.7%. As concerns this clone: Its antigen is currently unknown.

V was cut by 6 bases and J by 6 bases, with 11 bases left in between. The CDR3 extends over 13 amino acids. Per the germline V gene, CDR1 is MNHEY and CDR2 is SVGEGT. This chain joins TRBV6-2 or TRBV6-3 and TRBJ2-2; D ambiguous. The TCR was taken from an adult in good health. The source was peripheral blood, collected on day 0 of AZD1222 vaccination. The CDR3 reads CASSSGRAGELFF. DNA for the CDR3: TGTGCCAGCAGCTCTGGAAGGGCCGGGGAGCTGTTTTTT.